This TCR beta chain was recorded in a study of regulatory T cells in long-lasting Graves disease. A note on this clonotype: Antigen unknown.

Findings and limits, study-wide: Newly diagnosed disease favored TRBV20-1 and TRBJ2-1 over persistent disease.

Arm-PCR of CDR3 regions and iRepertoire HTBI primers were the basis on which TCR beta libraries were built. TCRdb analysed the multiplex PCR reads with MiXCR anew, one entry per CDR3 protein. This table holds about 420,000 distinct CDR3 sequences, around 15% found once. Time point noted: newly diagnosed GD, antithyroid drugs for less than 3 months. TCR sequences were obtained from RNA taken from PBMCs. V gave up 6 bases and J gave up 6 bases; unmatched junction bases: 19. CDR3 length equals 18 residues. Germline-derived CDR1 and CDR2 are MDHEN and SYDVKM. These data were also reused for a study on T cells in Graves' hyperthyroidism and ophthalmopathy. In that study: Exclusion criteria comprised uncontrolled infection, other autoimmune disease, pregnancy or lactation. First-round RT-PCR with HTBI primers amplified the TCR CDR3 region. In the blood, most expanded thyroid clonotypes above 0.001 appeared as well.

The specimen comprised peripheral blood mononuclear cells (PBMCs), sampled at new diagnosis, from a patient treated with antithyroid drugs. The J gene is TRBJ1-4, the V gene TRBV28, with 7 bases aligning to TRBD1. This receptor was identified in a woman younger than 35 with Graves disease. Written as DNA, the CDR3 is TGTGCCAGCAGGCAACCTTTAGGAGGGGGACAGTCCTATGAAAAACTGTTTTTT. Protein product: CASRQPLGGGQSYEKLFF.